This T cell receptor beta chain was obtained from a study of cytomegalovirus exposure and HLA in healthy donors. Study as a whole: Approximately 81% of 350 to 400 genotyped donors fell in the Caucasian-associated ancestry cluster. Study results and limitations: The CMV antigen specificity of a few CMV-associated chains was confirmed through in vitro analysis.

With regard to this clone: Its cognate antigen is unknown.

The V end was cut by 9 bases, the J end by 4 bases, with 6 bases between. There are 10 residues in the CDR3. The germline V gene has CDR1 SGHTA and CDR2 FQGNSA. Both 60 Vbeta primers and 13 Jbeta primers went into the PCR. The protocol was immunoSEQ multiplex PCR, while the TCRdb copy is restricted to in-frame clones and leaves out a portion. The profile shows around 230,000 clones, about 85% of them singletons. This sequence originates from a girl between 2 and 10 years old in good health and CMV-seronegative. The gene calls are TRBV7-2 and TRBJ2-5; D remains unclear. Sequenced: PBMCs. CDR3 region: CASGRETQYF. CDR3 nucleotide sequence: TGTGCCAGTGGCAGAGAGACCCAGTACTTC.